Following are 27 T cell receptor beta chains from one sample sequenced in a study of CD8+ T cells in alopecia areata (dated by TCRdb to 2017 to 2018). The protocol used for the library was the immunoSEQ multiplex PCR assay. RNA was extracted from all samples and reverse transcribed into cDNA as template for TCR sequencing. In its TCRdb copy, this immuneACCESS table keeps in-frame sequences only and misses some clones. Where compared with another copy, unresolved V genes explain less than half of these, and the others have no known cause. The sample table shows about 180,000 clones, and 40% to 55% are seen once. The top ten clones comprise 10% of the sample. This specimen's treatment or condition label, interpreted: oral pan-JAK inhibitor, 5-10 mg twice daily. Sample: CD8+ T cells sorted from blood, taken between weeks 51 and 54, from a patient treated with tofacitinib. The receptors were sampled from a human donor with alopecia areata.

V usage is TRBV19 and J usage is TRBJ2-3; D is undetermined. The CDR3 length is 12 residues. V was cut by 6 bases and J by 1 base, with 5 bases left in between. Germline assignment: CDR1 LNHDA and CDR2 SQIVND (reference sequence). The CDR3 DNA is TGTGCCAGTAGCGACGGCACAGATACGCAGTATTTT. Amino acids: CASSDGTDTQYF.

V gene TRBV5-6 combines with J gene TRBJ2-5; D not resolved. Germline V gene sequence: CDR1 SGHDT, CDR2 YYEEEE. This CDR3 has 13 amino acids. V lost 4 bases to trimming and J lost 4 bases, with 11 bases between them. For the CDR3, the DNA is TGTGCCAGCAGCCCCCTGGGTGGAGAGACCCAGTACTTC. As protein: CASSPLGGETQYF.

The CDR3 spells CASSYLGTGGEQYF. The CDR3 bases are TGTGCCAGCAGTTACCTCGGGACAGGGGGTGAGCAGTACTTC. This rearrangement joins TRBV6-5 to TRBJ2-7, with 11 bases that match TRBD1. This CDR3 is built from 14 residues. Per the germline V gene, CDR1 is MNHEY and CDR2 is SVGAGI. V shed 2 bases, J shed 7 bases, and the junction held 4 bases outside the gene matches.

The sample holds a few counts of this clone. The V call is TRBV7-2, the J call TRBJ1-5; TRBD1 aligns across 7 bases. V was clipped by 5 bases and J by 7 bases; unmatched bases: 8. This CDR3 region has 14 residues. Germline CDR1 reads SGHTA; CDR2 reads FQGNSA. Here the CDR3 DNA reads TGTGCCAGCAGCCTTCGACAGGGTTACCAGCCCCAGCATTTT. This sequence encodes CASSLRQGYQPQHF. Supplemented by reference TRBV7-2 and TRBJ1-5, the full variable domain reads GAGVSQSPSNKVTEKGKDVELRCDPISGHTALYWYRQSLGQGLEFLIYFQGNSAPDKSGLPSDRFSAERTGGSVSTLTIQRTQQEDSAVYLCASSLRQGYQPQHFGDGTRLSIL.

The chain carries TRBV12-5 and TRBJ1-5; TRBD1 is a possible D gene (6 bases). The CDR3 contains 15 residues. Trimming took 1 base from V and 5 from J, leaving 12 bases between them. Germline assignment: CDR1 LGHNT and CDR2 FRNRAP. The CDR3, as DNA: TGTGCTAGTGGTTTGGCAGAACCAGGGGATCAGCCCCAGCATTTT. Amino acids: CASGLAEPGDQPQHF.

This clone was detected only once. The chain recombines TRBV23-1 with TRBJ1-5; a weak D match, TRBD1 (6 bases). TRBV23-1 is given ORF status, its function remaining uncertain. The CDR3 loop spans 16 amino acids. Trimming took off 0 bases at V and 0 bases at J, with 9 bases between the two ends. CDR3 DNA sequence: TGCGCCAGCAGTCAATCCGGGACACATAGCAATCAGCCCCAGCATTTT. It translates to CASSQSGTHSNQPQHF.

Remarks on this clone: Other DNA sequences within the sample encode an identical CDR3. The chain uses TRBV29-1 and TRBJ2-2; D perhaps matches TRBD1 (6 bases). Per the germline V gene, CDR1 is SQVTM and CDR2 is ANQGSEA. CDR3 size: 13 residues. With 0 bases removed from V and 4 bases from J, the gap between germline ends came to 6 bases. This chain's CDR3 is CSVEDRGTGELFF. DNA for the CDR3: TGCAGCGTTGAAGACAGGGGCACCGGGGAGCTGTTTTTT.

The gene calls are TRBV2 and TRBJ2-7; no definite D call. V was pared by 3 bases and J by 0 bases, with 12 bases between. The germline V gene has CDR1 SNHLY and CDR2 FYNNEI. CDR3 length equals 15 residues. The CDR3 here is CASSDGLTGSYEQYF. In DNA, the CDR3 is TGTGCCAGCAGTGATGGGCTAACCGGCTCCTACGAGCAGTACTTC.

This clone was counted only a few times. CDR3 sequence (DNA): TGTGCCAGCAGCCGAGGACAGCGGGAGACCCAGTACTTC. Its translation: CASSRGQRETQYF. The J gene is TRBJ2-5, the V gene TRBV14, with a tentative D call TRBD1 (6 bases). The germline V gene has CDR1 SGHDN and CDR2 FVKESK. There are 13 residues in the CDR3. V was trimmed by 4 bases and J by 5 bases, leaving 11 bases between them.

CDR3 DNA: TGTGCCAGCAGCGGCGCCGGGACAGGGGGGGAGCAGTACTTC. Protein product: CASSGAGTGGEQYF. The gene calls are TRBV9 and TRBJ2-7; 11 bases line up with TRBD1. This CDR3 has 14 amino acids. Per the germline V gene, CDR1 is SGDLS and CDR2 is YYNGEE. J gave up 7 bases and V 3 bases, and 6 bases lay outside the gene matches.

The chain employs TRBV7-9 and TRBJ2-1; 9 positions agree with TRBD1. This CDR3 region has 13 residues. V lost 5 bases, J lost 10 bases, and 6 bases stayed unmatched. Germline-derived CDR1 and CDR2 are SEHNR and FQNEAQ (reference sequence). The CDR3 DNA is TGTGCCAGCAGCGTACAGGGGGCGCGAGAGCAGTTCTTC. Amino acid sequence: CASSVQGAREQFF.

This rearrangement joins TRBV29-1 to TRBJ1-1; tentatively, D is TRBD1 (6 bases). CDR1 SQVTM and CDR2 ANQGSEA come from the germline V gene. V lost 1 base and J lost 4, with 13 bases in between. CDR3 length: 14 residues. The CDR3 loop is CSVEGSRGSTEAFF. Here the CDR3 DNA reads TGCAGCGTTGAAGGCTCCAGGGGAAGCACTGAAGCTTTCTTT.

The CDR3 nucleotides read TGTGCCAGCAGAGCGGATACCTCCGAGCAGTACTTC. Translating it yields CASRADTSEQYF. The chain couples TRBV7-9 to TRBJ2-7, with a tentative D call TRBD2 (5 bases). V lost 6 bases, J lost 6 bases, and 12 bases lay in between. The V gene's germline CDR1 is SEHNR and CDR2 FQNEAQ (reference sequence). There are 12 residues in the CDR3. Supplemented by reference TRBV7-9 and TRBJ2-7, the full variable domain reads DTGVSQNPRHKITKRGQNVTFRCDPISEHNRLYWYRQTLGQGPEFLTYFQNEAQLEKSRLLSDRFSAERPKGSFSTLEIQRTEQGDSAMYLCASRADTSEQYFGPGTRLTVT.

The DNA for the CDR3 is TGTGCCAGCAGCGGGATGACAGGGGGTAACACTGAAGCTTTCTTT. It encodes CASSGMTGGNTEAFF. The rearrangement links TRBV5-8 to TRBJ1-1, with 9 bases lining up with TRBD1. The CDR3 extends over 15 amino acids. Germline V gives CDR1 SGHTS, CDR2 YDEGEE. V lost 4 bases and J lost 2; bases outside the gene matches: 6.

This clone was counted once. This sequence joins TRBV15 and TRBJ1-2; D is uncertain. The germline V gene has CDR1 LNHNV and CDR2 YYDKDF (reference sequence). Trimming left V 1 base short and J 8 bases short, with 11 bases between. The CDR3 runs 13 residues. The CDR3 bases are TGTGCCACCAGCAGAGTCCAAATGGAGGGCTACACCTTC. This sequence encodes CATSRVQMEGYTF.

The chain combines TRBV7-3 with TRBJ2-5, with D possibly being TRBD2 (6 bases). V was shortened by 3 bases and J by 3 bases, with 8 bases between the two germline ends. In germline, CDR1 is SGHTA, CDR2 FQGTGA. The length of the CDR3 is 13 residues. The chain's CDR3 is CASSFEREETQYF. The CDR3 DNA reads TGTGCCAGCAGCTTCGAGCGGGAAGAGACCCAGTACTTC. The full variable domain, completed using reference TRBV7-3 and TRBJ2-5, is GAGVSQTPSNKVTEKGKYVELRCDPISGHTALYWYRQSLGQGPEFLIYFQGTGAADDSGLPNDRFFAVRPEGSVSTLKIQRTERGDSAVYLCASSFEREETQYFGPGTRLLVL.

The chain uses TRBV29-1 and TRBJ2-2; D is unclear. The CDR3 consists of 15 residues. CDR1 is SQVTM, CDR2 ANQGSEA, per germline. Deletions cut 4 bases from V and 6 bases from J, with 18 bases between. CDR3 region: CSVAEAVRVPGELFF. DNA for the CDR3: TGCAGCGTTGCCGAGGCTGTCCGGGTCCCCGGGGAGCTGTTTTTT.

The gene calls are TRBV7-9 and TRBJ1-2; D call uncertain. CDR1 SEHNR and CDR2 FQNEAQ come from the germline V gene (reference sequence). The ends were cut back, 4 bases at V and 1 base at J, with 10 bases in the middle. This CDR3 spans 14 amino acids. CDR3 loop: CASSYHTDNYGYTF. Here the CDR3 DNA reads TGTGCCAGCAGCTACCACACAGATAACTATGGCTACACCTTC. The full variable domain, with the rest looked up from reference TRBV7-9 and TRBJ1-2, is DTGVSQNPRHKITKRGQNVTFRCDPISEHNRLYWYRQTLGQGPEFLTYFQNEAQLEKSRLLSDRFSAERPKGSFSTLEIQRTEQGDSAMYLCASSYHTDNYGYTFGSGTRLTVV.

The chain links TRBV7-9 to TRBJ1-1; D is unclear. The V gene lost 3 bases and the J gene lost 6 bases, with 5 bases spanning the gap. The CDR3 is 11 residues long. CDR1 SEHNR and CDR2 FQNEAQ come from the germline V gene (reference sequence). As DNA, the CDR3 is TGTGCCAGCAGCTTGCCAGCTGAAGCTTTCTTT. It specifies CASSLPAEAFF.

The genes are TRBV2 and TRBJ1-5, with D maybe TRBD1 (6 bases). V was cut by 9 bases and J by 5 bases, with 14 bases left in between. The CDR3 runs to 13 residues. Germline CDR1 and CDR2: SNHLY and FYNNEI. This CDR3 reads CASQGTTYQPQHF. CDR3 nucleotides: TGTGCCAGTCAGGGGACCACTTATCAGCCCCAGCATTTT.

The rearrangement links TRBV6-5 to TRBJ2-3; D is perhaps TRBD1 (6 bases). The CDR3 is made up of 14 amino acids. In germline, CDR1 is MNHEY, CDR2 SVGAGI. Deletions cut 2 bases from V and 2 bases from J, with 8 bases between. In nucleotides, the CDR3 is TGTGCCAGCAGTTACAGGGGGTTCACAGATACGCAGTATTTT. It codes for CASSYRGFTDTQYF.

The genes are TRBV27 and TRBJ1-2, with 10 nucleotides matching TRBD1. The CDR3 runs to 16 residues. J was trimmed by 3 bases and V by 0 bases; bases with no gene match: 4. CDR1 is MNHEY and CDR2 is SMNVEV in the germline V gene (reference sequence). CDR3 amino acids: CASSLSPGTGDYGYTF. Here the CDR3 DNA reads TGTGCCAGCAGTTTATCCCCGGGGACAGGGGACTATGGCTACACCTTC.

This clone was detected a few times. The gene calls are TRBV13 and TRBJ1-3; D is uncertain. CDR1 is PRHDT, CDR2 FYEKMQ, per germline (reference sequence). V was pared by 4 bases and J by 2 bases, with 0 bases between. The CDR3 loop spans 11 amino acids. The CDR3, as DNA: TGTGCCAGCAGCTCTGGAAACACCATATATTTT. This encodes CASSSGNTIYF.

The chain is built from TRBV25-1 and TRBJ2-5; D gene ambiguous. CDR3 length equals 14 residues. CDR1 is MGHDK and CDR2 is SYGVNS in the germline V gene. Deletions cut 5 bases from V and 10 bases from J, with 20 bases between. CDR3 DNA sequence: TGTGCCAGCAGTCTAATGGAGATTGGGTCCGACCAGTACTTC. It specifies CASSLMEIGSDQYF. The full variable domain, completed using reference TRBV25-1 and TRBJ2-5, is EADIYQTPRYLVIGTGKKITLECSQTMGHDKMYWYQQDPGMELHLIHYSYGVNSTEKGDLSSESTVSRIRTEHFPLTLESARPSHTSQYLCASSLMEIGSDQYFGPGTRLLVL.

This clone came up a few times. The rearrangement uses TRBV5-4 and TRBJ1-2, with TRBD1 as a possible D gene (6 bases). V lost 4 bases, J lost 7 bases, and 14 bases lay in between. Looked up from germline, CDR1 is SGHNT and CDR2 is YYREEE (reference sequence). This CDR3 is built from 13 residues. DNA of the CDR3: TGTGCCAGCAGCCCCACCAGGGGAGGTGGCTACACCTTC. Protein sequence: CASSPTRGGGYTF.

This chain joins TRBV27 and TRBJ1-2; 9 bases map to TRBD1. CDR3 length: 14 residues. Trimming cost V 6 bases and J 5 bases; bases outside gene matches: 7. Germline V CDR1 and CDR2: MNHEY, SMNVEV (reference sequence). CDR3 bases: TGTGCCAGCAGGGAGGCCGGGACAGGGTATGGCTACACCTTC. Translating gives CASREAGTGYGYTF.

CDR3: CASSVSGGYNEQFF. The CDR3 nucleotides are TGTGCCAGCAGTGTTAGCGGAGGTTACAATGAGCAGTTCTTC. The chain couples TRBV2 to TRBJ2-1; possible D gene TRBD2, 6 bases. The CDR3 runs to 14 residues. Germline CDR1 and CDR2: SNHLY and FYNNEI. Deletions cut 4 bases from V and 4 bases from J, with 11 bases between.